This T cell receptor (beta chain) was captured by sequencing in a study of T cell repertoires in cytomegalovirus infection. Overall study: Indications came from public TCR beta signatures; they pointed to CMV infection and to a matching HLA type. Study outcomes and limitations: The cumulative frequency of public TCR beta families identified carriers of CMV plus the relevant HLA. Dominating the ex vivo response were TCR beta clonotypes that were CMV-specific and HLA-C-restricted.

Trimming stripped 5 bases from V and 0 bases from J, with 13 bases between. This CDR3 contains 15 residues. Looked up from germline, CDR1 is LNHDA and CDR2 is SQIVND (reference sequence). At least ten counts were recorded for this clonotype. Its antigen is not identified. TCRdb fed the reads into MiXCR, producing one record per CDR3 protein. The sample has about 200,000 distinct CDR3 sequences; approximately 9.6% are singletons. The clonotype comes from a human donor in good health (CMV status not recorded). Some clones in this sample may be carry-over from other donors' samples. The chain has TRBV19 and TRBJ1-1; D remains unclear. Material: PBMCs. The DNA for the CDR3 is TGTGCCAGTAGTGAGTCCCTGTCAGTGAACACTGAAGCTTTCTTT. It is translated as CASSESLSVNTEAFF. The full variable domain, with the rest looked up from reference TRBV19 and TRBJ1-1, is DGGITQSPKYLFRKEGQNVTLSCEQNLNHDAMYWYRQDPGQGLRLIYYSQIVNDFQKGDIAEGYSVSREKKESFPLTVTSAQKNPTAFYLCASSESLSVNTEAFFGQGTRLTVV.